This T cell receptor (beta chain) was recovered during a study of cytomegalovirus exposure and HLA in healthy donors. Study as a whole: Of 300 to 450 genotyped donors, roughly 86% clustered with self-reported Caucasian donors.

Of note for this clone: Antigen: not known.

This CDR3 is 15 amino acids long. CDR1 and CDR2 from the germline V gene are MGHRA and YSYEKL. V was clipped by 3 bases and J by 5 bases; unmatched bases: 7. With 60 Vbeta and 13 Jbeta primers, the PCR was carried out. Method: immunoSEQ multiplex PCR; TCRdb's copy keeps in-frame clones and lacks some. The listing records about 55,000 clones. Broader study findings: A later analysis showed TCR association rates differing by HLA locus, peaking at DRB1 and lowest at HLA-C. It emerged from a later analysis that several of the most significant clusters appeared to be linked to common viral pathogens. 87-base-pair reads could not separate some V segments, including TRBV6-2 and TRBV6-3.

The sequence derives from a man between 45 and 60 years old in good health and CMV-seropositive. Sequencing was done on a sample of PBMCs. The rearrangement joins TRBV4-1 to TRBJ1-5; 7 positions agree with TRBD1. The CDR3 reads CASSQEDRVDQPQHF. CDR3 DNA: TGCGCCAGCAGCCAGGAAGACAGGGTGGATCAGCCCCAGCATTTT.